The following is a T cell receptor (beta chain) sequence with its context. Participants were aged roughly 18 to 95 years, lived in under 30 US areas, and enrolled virtually. Cohort placement rested on clinical history that participants reported themselves. This sample was included in a study of blood T cell repertoires in COVID-19. Study background: Sites across the United States, Italy and Spain contributed samples from acute and convalescent COVID-19.

In the authors' workflow: The authors estimated nucleated cell counts from reference gene primer amplification. Produced via immunoSEQ multiplex PCR; TCRdb's table is partial and in-frame only. V, J and clone size derive from that table, while D and trimming were established from the DNA sequence. This table holds about 280,000 clones, about four fifths found once. The CDR3 loop spans 13 amino acids. V lost 2 bases and J lost 7, with 8 bases in between. Germline CDR1 and CDR2: MNHEY and SMNVEV (reference sequence). The sequence was collected from a man aged 35 to 55 who had been exposed to COVID-19. The rearrangement links TRBV27 to TRBJ2-2; tentatively, D is TRBD1 (6 bases). The sequencing input was PBMCs or T cells enriched from blood (not recorded which). This chain's CDR3 is CASSLRGIGELFF. DNA for the CDR3: TGTGCCAGCAGTTTAAGGGGGATCGGGGAGCTGTTTTTT.